Listed below are T cell receptor beta chains from one sample, sequenced in a study of Ad26.COV2.S vaccination and SARS-CoV-2 variants. Sequencing used immunoSEQ multiplex PCR; TCRdb keeps in-frame clones, though not all of them. The sample yields about 400,000 clones, 88% seen once. The input for sequencing was peripheral blood, taken in a trial of Ad26.COV2.S vaccine versus placebo. All receptors derive from a person between 18 and 59 years old who received the Ad26.COV2.S COVID-19 vaccine or a placebo. CDR3s include the opening cysteine and the closing phenylalanine or tryptophan. The D gene is left open where the match is weak. Not every row has a clone size; where given, it reads once, few, many or a size class.

V: TRBV12-2; J: TRBJ1-4; D: NA; size: once; CDR3: CASRSEATNEKLFF; DNA: TGTGCAAGTCGCTCCGAGGCAACTAATGAAAAACTGTTTTTT
V: TRBV6-6; J: TRBJ2-5; D: TRBD1; size: NA; CDR3: CASSVTDRGRKTQYF; DNA: TGTGCCAGCAGTGTCACCGACAGGGGGCGAAAGACCCAGTACTTC
V: TRBV7-3; J: TRBJ1-6; D: TRBD1; size: NA; CDR3: CASSRGQRNSPLHF; DNA: TGTGCCAGCTCGCGGGGACAGCGTAATTCACCCCTCCACTTT
V: TRBV6-5; J: TRBJ2-7; D: NA; size: NA; CDR3: CASSYNYEQYF; DNA: TGTGCCAGCAGTTACAACTACGAGCAGTACTTC
V: TRBV5-1; J: TRBJ2-7; D: TRBD2; size: NA; CDR3: CASSLRRLAVSLVAYEQYF; DNA: TGCGCCAGCAGCTTGCGAAGACTAGCGGTTTCCCTAGTAGCCTACGAGCAGTACTTC
V: TRBV9; J: TRBJ2-3; D: TRBD2; size: NA; CDR3: CASSSGGKRTYADTQYF; DNA: TGTGCCAGCAGCTCGGGAGGGAAACGGACTTATGCGGATACGCAGTATTTT
V: TRBV5-6; J: TRBJ1-2; D: NA; size: NA; CDR3: CASSLPGLNYGYTF; DNA: TGTGCCAGCAGCTTACCGGGGCTGAACTATGGCTACACCTTC
V: TRBV11-3; J: TRBJ2-2; D: NA; size: once; CDR3: CASSLDLRKGNTGELFF; DNA: TGTGCCAGCAGCTTAGATTTGCGGAAAGGGAACACCGGGGAGCTGTTTTTT
V: TRBV7-9; J: TRBJ2-7; D: TRBD2; size: few; CDR3: CASSPGTSGGAAYEQYF; DNA: TGTGCCAGCAGCCCCGGGACTAGCGGGGGGGCAGCGTACGAGCAGTACTTC
V: TRBV5-4; J: TRBJ1-4; D: NA; size: once; CDR3: CASSSGGVEKLFF; DNA: TGTGCCAGCAGTTCGGGGGGCGTGGAAAAACTGTTTTTT
V: TRBV28; J: TRBJ2-3; D: TRBD2; size: NA; CDR3: CASSSSGTSGYTDTQYF; DNA: TGTGCCAGCAGTTCCTCCGGGACTAGCGGCTACACAGATACGCAGTATTTT
V: TRBV29-1; J: TRBJ2-7; D: NA; size: NA; CDR3: CSVSPQGSYEQYF; DNA: TGCAGCGTTAGTCCTCAGGGCTCCTACGAGCAGTACTTC
V: TRBV7-6; J: TRBJ2-2; D: NA; size: NA; CDR3: CASSLFATRTGELFF; DNA: TGTGCCAGCAGCCTCTTTGCCACCCGGACCGGGGAGCTGTTTTTT
V: TRBV6-6; J: TRBJ2-1; D: NA; size: NA; CDR3: CASRTVHEQFF; DNA: TGTGCCAGCAGGACGGTCCATGAGCAGTTCTTC
V: TRBV6-5; J: TRBJ1-1; D: NA; size: NA; CDR3: CASEIGAGRYTEAFF; DNA: TGTGCCAGCGAGATAGGGGCAGGGAGATACACTGAAGCTTTCTTT
V: TRBV12-3/TRBV12-4; J: TRBJ1-3; D: TRBD1; size: NA; CDR3: CASSRDSKNTIYF; DNA: TGTGCCAGCAGCCGGGACAGCAAAAACACCATATATTTT
V: TRBV28; J: TRBJ1-6; D: NA; size: NA; CDR3: CASSSTGPYSPLHF; DNA: TGTGCCAGCAGTTCCACAGGGCCCTATTCACCCCTCCACTTT
V: TRBV27; J: TRBJ1-6; D: TRBD1; size: once; CDR3: CASSLGTGPIPGNSPLHF; DNA: TGTGCCAGCAGTTTAGGGACAGGTCCCATCCCGGGTAATTCACCCCTCCACTTT
V: TRBV19; J: TRBJ2-1; D: NA; size: once; CDR3: CASSIDRSGATGYEQFF; DNA: TGTGCCAGTAGTATAGATCGATCGGGGGCGACTGGGTATGAGCAGTTCTTC
V: TRBV5-4; J: TRBJ2-3; D: NA; size: NA; CDR3: CASSSASTDTQYF; DNA: TGTGCCAGCAGCTCGGCTAGCACAGATACGCAGTATTTT
V: TRBV5-4; J: TRBJ1-3; D: TRBD1; size: NA; CDR3: CASSLNNRGQGNTIYF; DNA: TGTGCCAGCAGCTTGAATAACAGGGGGCAGGGAAACACCATATATTTT
V: TRBV11-2; J: TRBJ2-4; D: TRBD2; size: NA; CDR3: CASGSGGATLAKNIQYF; DNA: TGTGCCAGCGGTAGCGGGGGGGCGACACTAGCCAAAAACATTCAGTACTTC
V: TRBV5-6; J: TRBJ1-3; D: NA; size: NA; CDR3: CASSFHSGNTIYF; DNA: TGTGCCAGCAGCTTCCACTCTGGAAACACCATATATTTT
V: TRBV7-8; J: TRBJ1-4; D: TRBD1; size: NA; CDR3: CASTSGRGRNEKLFF; DNA: TGTGCCAGCACCAGTGGTAGGGGGCGGAATGAAAAACTGTTTTTT
V: TRBV7-9; J: TRBJ2-7; D: NA; size: NA; CDR3: CASSASGTAYEQYF; DNA: TGTGCCAGCAGCGCCTCCGGGACCGCTTACGAGCAGTACTTC
V: TRBV6-1; J: TRBJ2-7; D: NA; size: NA; CDR3: CASSEGRQVAYEQYF; DNA: TGTGCCAGCAGTGAAGGCCGACAGGTGGCCTACGAGCAGTACTTC
V: TRBV28; J: TRBJ2-5; D: NA; size: NA; CDR3: CASSLYGEQETQYF; DNA: TGTGCCAGCAGTTTATACGGGGAGCAAGAGACCCAGTACTTC
V: TRBV5-1; J: TRBJ2-5; D: NA; size: NA; CDR3: CASSPGGETQYF; DNA: TGCGCCAGCAGCCCCGGAGGAGAGACCCAGTACTTC
V: TRBV18; J: TRBJ2-5; D: TRBD2; size: NA; CDR3: CASSPGTSGGAAQETQYF; DNA: TGTGCCAGCTCACCCGGGACTAGCGGGGGGGCCGCCCAAGAGACCCAGTACTTC
V: TRBV5-1; J: TRBJ1-1; D: NA; size: NA; CDR3: CASSRETVSAEAFF; DNA: TGCGCCAGCAGCCGAGAGACAGTATCTGCTGAAGCTTTCTTT
V: TRBV29-1; J: TRBJ1-2; D: NA; size: few; CDR3: CSVLTGENYGYTF; DNA: TGCAGCGTCCTTACAGGAGAGAACTATGGCTACACCTTC
V: TRBV7-9; J: TRBJ1-1; D: NA; size: NA; CDR3: CASSFGRGNTEAFF; DNA: TGTGCCAGCAGCTTTGGCAGGGGGAACACTGAAGCTTTCTTT
V: TRBV29-1; J: TRBJ2-5; D: NA; size: NA; CDR3: CSVHARGGETQYF; DNA: TGCAGCGTTCATGCCAGAGGAGGGGAGACCCAGTACTTC
V: TRBV10-3; J: TRBJ2-7; D: TRBD2; size: few; CDR3: CAIRAGGYEQYF; DNA: TGTGCCATCCGAGCGGGGGGGTACGAGCAGTACTTC
V: TRBV2; J: TRBJ2-5; D: NA; size: NA; CDR3: CASTYQETQYF; DNA: TGTGCCAGCACTTACCAAGAGACCCAGTACTTC
V: TRBV5-1; J: TRBJ2-2; D: TRBD2; size: NA; CDR3: CASSGSGHGELFF; DNA: TGCGCCAGTAGCGGGTCAGGGCACGGGGAGCTGTTTTTT
V: TRBV4-1; J: TRBJ1-4; D: TRBD1; size: NA; CDR3: CASSQEDREGEKLFF; DNA: TGCGCCAGCAGCCAAGAGGACAGGGAGGGAGAAAAACTGTTTTTT